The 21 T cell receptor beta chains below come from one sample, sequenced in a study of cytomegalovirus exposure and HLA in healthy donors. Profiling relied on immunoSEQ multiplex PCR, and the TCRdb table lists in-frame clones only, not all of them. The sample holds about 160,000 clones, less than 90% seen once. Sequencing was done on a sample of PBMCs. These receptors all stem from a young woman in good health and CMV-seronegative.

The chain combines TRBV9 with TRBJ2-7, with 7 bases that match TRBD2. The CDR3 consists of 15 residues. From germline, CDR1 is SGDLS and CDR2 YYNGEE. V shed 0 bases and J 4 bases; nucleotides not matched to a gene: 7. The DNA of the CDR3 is TGTGCCAGCAGCGTAGAGGGCGGGAGCTGGTACGAGCAGTACTTC. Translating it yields CASSVEGGSWYEQYF. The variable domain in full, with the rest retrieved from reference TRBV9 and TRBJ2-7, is DSGVTQTPKHLITATGQRVTLRCSPRSGDLSVYWYQQSLDQGLQFLIQYYNGEERAKGNILERFSAQQFPDLHSELNLSSLELGDSALYFCASSVEGGSWYEQYFGPGTRLTVT.

CDR3 sequence reads: CASGHSSSGANVLTF. The CDR3 bases are TGTGCCAGCGGACACTCGAGCTCTGGGGCCAACGTCCTGACTTTC. This rearrangement joins TRBV6-1 to TRBJ2-6; TRBD1 might be the D (5 bases). The CDR3 covers 15 residues. Germline CDR1 MNHNS, CDR2 SASEGT. Trimming took off 8 bases at V and 0 bases at J, with 11 bases between the two ends.

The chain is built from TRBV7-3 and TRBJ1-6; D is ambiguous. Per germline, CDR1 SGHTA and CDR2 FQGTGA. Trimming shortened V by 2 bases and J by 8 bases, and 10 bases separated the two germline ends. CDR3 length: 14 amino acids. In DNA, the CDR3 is TGTGCCAGCAGCTTATCGGGAATTTATTCACCCCTCCACTTT. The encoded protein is CASSLSGIYSPLHF.

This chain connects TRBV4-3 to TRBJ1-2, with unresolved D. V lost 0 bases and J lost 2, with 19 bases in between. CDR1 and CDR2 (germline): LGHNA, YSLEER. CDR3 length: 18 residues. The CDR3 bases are TGCGCCAGCAGCCAAGAGTGGCCCTTAGACCGGGTAAACTATGGCTACACCTTC. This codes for CASSQEWPLDRVNYGYTF.

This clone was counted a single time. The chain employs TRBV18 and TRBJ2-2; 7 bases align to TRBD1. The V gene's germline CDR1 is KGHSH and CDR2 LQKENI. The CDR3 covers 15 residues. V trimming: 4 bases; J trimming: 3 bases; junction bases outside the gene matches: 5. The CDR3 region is CASSHRQGDTGELFF. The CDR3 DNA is TGTGCCAGCTCACATCGACAGGGTGACACCGGGGAGCTGTTTTTT.

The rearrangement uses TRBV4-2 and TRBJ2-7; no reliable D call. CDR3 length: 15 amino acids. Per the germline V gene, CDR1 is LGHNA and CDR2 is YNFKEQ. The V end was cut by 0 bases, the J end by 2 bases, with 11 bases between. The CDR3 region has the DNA TGTGCCAGCAGCCAAGATTGGGCCCCTACCTACGAGCAGTACTTC. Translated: CASSQDWAPTYEQYF.

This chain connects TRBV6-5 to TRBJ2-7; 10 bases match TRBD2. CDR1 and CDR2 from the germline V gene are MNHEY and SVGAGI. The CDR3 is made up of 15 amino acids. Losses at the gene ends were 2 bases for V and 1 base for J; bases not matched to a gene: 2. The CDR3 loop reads CASSYLTSGSYEQYF. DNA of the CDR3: TGTGCCAGCAGTTACCTGACTAGCGGGTCCTACGAGCAGTACTTC.

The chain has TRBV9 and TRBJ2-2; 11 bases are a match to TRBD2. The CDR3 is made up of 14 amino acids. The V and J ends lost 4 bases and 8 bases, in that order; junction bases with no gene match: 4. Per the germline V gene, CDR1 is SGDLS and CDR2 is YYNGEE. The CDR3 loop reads CASSPRLAGGELFF. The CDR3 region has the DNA TGTGCCAGCAGCCCCCGACTAGCGGGGGGGGAGCTGTTTTTT. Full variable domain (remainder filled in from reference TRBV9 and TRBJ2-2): DSGVTQTPKHLITATGQRVTLRCSPRSGDLSVYWYQQSLDQGLQFLIQYYNGEERAKGNILERFSAQQFPDLHSELNLSSLELGDSALYFCASSPRLAGGELFFGEGSRLTVL.

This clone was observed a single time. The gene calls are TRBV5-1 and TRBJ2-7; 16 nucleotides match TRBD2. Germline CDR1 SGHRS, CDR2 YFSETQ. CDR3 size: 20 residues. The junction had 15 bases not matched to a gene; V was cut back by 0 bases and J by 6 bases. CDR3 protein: CASSLGEVGLAGGLSGEQYF. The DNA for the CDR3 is TGCGCCAGCAGCTTGGGTGAAGTGGGACTAGCGGGAGGGCTCTCAGGCGAGCAGTACTTC.

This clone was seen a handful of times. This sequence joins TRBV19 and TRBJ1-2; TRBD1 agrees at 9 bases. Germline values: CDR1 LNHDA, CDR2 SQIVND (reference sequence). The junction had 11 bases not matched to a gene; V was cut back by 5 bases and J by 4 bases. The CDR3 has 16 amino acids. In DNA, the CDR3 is TGTGCCAGTAGTCCGGGACAGGGAGCCTTTATCTATGGCTACACCTTC. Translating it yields CASSPGQGAFIYGYTF.

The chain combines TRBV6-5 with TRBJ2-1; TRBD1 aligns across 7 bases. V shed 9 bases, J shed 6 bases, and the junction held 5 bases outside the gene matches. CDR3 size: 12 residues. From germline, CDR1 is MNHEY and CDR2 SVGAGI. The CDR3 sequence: CASTTGRNEQFF. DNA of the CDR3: TGTGCCAGTACGACAGGGCGCAATGAGCAGTTCTTC.

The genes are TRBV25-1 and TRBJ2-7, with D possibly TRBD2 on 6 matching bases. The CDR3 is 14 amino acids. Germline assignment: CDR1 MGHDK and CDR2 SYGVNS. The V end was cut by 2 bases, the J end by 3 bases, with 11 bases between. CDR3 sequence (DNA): TGTGCCAGCAGTGAAGCGGGAAGGGACTACGAGCAGTACTTC. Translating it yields CASSEAGRDYEQYF.

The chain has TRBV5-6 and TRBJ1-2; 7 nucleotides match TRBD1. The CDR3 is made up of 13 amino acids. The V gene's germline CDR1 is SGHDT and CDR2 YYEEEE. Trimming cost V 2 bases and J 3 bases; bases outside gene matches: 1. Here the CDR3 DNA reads TGTGCCAGCAGCTTTCAGGGGGACTATGGCTACACCTTC. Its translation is CASSFQGDYGYTF.

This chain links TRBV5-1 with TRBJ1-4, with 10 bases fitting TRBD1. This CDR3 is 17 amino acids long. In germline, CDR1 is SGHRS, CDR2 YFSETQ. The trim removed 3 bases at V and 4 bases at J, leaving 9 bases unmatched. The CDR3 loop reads CASSSGTGERVNEKLFF. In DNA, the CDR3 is TGCGCCAGCAGCTCGGGGACAGGGGAGAGGGTTAATGAAAAACTGTTTTTT.

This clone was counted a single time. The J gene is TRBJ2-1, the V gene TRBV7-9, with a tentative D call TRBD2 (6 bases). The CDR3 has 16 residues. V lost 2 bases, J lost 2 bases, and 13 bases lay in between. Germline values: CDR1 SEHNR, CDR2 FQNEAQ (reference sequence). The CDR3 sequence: CASSLTSWGAYNEQFF. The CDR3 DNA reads TGTGCCAGCAGCTTAACCTCGTGGGGGGCCTACAATGAGCAGTTCTTC. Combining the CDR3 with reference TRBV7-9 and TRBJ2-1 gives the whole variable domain DTGVSQNPRHKITKRGQNVTFRCDPISEHNRLYWYRQTLGQGPEFLTYFQNEAQLEKSRLLSDRFSAERPKGSFSTLEIQRTEQGDSAMYLCASSLTSWGAYNEQFFGPGTRLTVL.

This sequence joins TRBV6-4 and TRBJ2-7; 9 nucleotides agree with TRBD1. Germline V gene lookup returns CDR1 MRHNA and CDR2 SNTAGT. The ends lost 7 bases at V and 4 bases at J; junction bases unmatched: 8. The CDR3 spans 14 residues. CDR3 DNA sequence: TGTGCCAGCACCGTTAGACAGGGGGGATACGAGCAGTACTTC. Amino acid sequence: CASTVRQGGYEQYF.

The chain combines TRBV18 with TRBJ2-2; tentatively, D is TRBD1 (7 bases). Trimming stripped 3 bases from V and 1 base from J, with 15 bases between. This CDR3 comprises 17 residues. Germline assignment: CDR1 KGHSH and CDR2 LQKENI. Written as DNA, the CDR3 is TGTGCCAGCTCACCCCCGGAGGGGGCAATGAACACCGGGGAGCTGTTTTTT. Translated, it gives CASSPPEGAMNTGELFF.

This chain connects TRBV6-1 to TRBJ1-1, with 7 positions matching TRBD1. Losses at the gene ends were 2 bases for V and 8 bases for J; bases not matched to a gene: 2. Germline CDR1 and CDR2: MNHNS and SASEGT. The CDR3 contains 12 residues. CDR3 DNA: TGTGCCAGCAGTGAAAGGGGGCCCGAAGCTTTCTTT. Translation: CASSERGPEAFF.

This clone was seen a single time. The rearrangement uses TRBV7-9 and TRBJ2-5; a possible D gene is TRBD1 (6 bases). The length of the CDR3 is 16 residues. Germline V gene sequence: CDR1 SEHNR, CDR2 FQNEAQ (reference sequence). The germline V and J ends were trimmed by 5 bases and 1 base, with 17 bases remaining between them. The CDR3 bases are TGTGCCAGCAGCCCACAAATCCGGGACACCCAAGAGACCCAGTACTTC. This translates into CASSPQIRDTQETQYF.

For the CDR3, the DNA is TGTGCCAGCAGCCAGCGGAGCGGGAGATCTTCCTACGAGCAGTACTTC. Amino acid sequence: CASSQRSGRSSYEQYF. V and J are TRBV7-2 and TRBJ2-7; 8 bases map to TRBD2. CDR3 length: 16 residues. Germline lookup yields CDR1 SGHTA and CDR2 FQGNSA. V gave up 5 bases and J gave up 1 base; unmatched junction bases: 10. Together with reference TRBV7-2 and TRBJ2-7, the CDR3 gives the full variable domain: GAGVSQSPSNKVTEKGKDVELRCDPISGHTALYWYRQSLGQGLEFLIYFQGNSAPDKSGLPSDRFSAERTGGSVSTLTIQRTQQEDSAVYLCASSQRSGRSSYEQYFGPGTRLTVT.

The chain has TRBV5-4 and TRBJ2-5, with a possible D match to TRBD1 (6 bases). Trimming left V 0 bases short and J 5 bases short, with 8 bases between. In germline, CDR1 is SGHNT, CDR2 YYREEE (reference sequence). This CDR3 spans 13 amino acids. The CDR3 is CASSLGRGETQYF. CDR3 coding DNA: TGTGCCAGCAGCTTGGGAAGGGGGGAGACCCAGTACTTC.